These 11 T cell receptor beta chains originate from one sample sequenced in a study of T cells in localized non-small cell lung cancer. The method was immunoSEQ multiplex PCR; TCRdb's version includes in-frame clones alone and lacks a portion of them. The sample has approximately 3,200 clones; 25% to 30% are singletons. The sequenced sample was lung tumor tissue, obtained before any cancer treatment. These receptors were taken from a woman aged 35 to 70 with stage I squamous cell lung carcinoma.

As DNA, the CDR3 is TGCGCCAGCAGCCCAGGGACAGCCGCTGGAAACACCATATATTTT. Its protein product is CASSPGTAAGNTIYF. The V call is TRBV5-1, the J call TRBJ1-3; 7 bases map to TRBD1. Per the germline V gene, CDR1 is SGHRS and CDR2 is YFSETQ. There are 15 residues in the CDR3. V lost 4 bases and J lost 2; bases outside the gene matches: 6.

This CDR3 is CASSFRGHLRNTEAFF. As DNA, the CDR3 is TGTGCCAGCAGCTTTCGGGGCCACTTAAGGAACACTGAAGCTTTCTTT. The genes are TRBV11-3 and TRBJ1-1, with a possible D match to TRBD1 (5 bases). V was clipped by 3 bases and J by 1 base, with 15 bases between them. CDR1 SGHNT and CDR2 YENEEA come from the germline V gene. CDR3 length: 16 amino acids.

The CDR3 DNA is TGTGCCAGTAGTATTAGGCGGGGTACGCAGTATTTT. As protein: CASSIRRGTQYF. The rearrangement links TRBV19 to TRBJ2-3; D is perhaps TRBD2 (6 bases). The V gene lost 3 bases and the J gene lost 8 bases, with 9 bases spanning the gap. Germline lookup yields CDR1 LNHDA and CDR2 SQIVND (reference sequence). The CDR3 sequence is 12 residues long.

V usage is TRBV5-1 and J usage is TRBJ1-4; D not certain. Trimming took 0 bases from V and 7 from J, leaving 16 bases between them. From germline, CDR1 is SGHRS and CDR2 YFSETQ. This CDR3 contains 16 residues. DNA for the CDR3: TGCGCCAGCAGCTTGGAGGGCGTGGGAGAGGGTGAAAAACTGTTTTTT. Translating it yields CASSLEGVGEGEKLFF.

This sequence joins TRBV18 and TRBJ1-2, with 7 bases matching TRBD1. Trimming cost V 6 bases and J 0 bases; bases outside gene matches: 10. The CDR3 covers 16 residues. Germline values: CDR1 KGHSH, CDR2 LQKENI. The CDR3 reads CASSHSGTATNYGYTF. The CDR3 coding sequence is TGTGCCAGCTCGCACTCCGGGACAGCCACTAACTATGGCTACACCTTC.

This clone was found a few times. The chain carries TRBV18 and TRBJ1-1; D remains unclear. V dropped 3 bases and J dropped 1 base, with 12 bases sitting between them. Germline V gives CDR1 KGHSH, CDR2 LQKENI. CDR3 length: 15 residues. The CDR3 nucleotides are TGTGCCAGCTCACCGTACCAAGAGGGGAACACTGAAGCTTTCTTT. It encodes CASSPYQEGNTEAFF.

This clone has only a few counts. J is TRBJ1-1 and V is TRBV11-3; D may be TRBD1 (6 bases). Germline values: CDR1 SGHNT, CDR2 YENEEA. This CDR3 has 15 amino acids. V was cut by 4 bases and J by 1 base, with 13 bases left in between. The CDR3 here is CASSSTWTANTEAFF. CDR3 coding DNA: TGTGCCAGCAGCTCCACGTGGACAGCGAACACTGAAGCTTTCTTT.

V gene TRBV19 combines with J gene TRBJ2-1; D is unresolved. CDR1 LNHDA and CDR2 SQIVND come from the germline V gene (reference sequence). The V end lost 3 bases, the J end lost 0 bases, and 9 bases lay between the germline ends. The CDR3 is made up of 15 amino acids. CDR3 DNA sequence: TGTGCCAGTAGTATGGACCTCAGCTCCTACAATGAGCAGTTCTTC. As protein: CASSMDLSSYNEQFF.

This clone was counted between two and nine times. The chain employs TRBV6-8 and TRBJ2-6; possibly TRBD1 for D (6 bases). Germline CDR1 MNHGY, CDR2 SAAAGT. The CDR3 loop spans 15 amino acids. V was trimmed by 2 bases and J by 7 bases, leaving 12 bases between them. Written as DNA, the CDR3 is TGTGCCAGCAGTTACACAGGGTTCGCAGCCAACGTCCTGACTTTC. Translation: CASSYTGFAANVLTF.

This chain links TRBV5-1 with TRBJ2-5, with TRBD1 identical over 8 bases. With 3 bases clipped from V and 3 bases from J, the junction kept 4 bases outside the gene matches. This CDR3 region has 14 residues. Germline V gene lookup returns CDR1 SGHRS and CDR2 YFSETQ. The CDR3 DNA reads TGCGCCAGCAGCTCCATGACAGGGGAAGAGACCCAGTACTTC. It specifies CASSSMTGEETQYF.

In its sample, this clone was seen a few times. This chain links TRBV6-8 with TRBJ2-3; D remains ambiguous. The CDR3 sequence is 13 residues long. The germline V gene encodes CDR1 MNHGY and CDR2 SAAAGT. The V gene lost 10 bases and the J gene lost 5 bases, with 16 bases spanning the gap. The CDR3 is CATGWVERDTQYF. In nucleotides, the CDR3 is TGTGCCACCGGTTGGGTGGAGCGAGATACGCAGTATTTT.